The sequence of this TCR beta chain was determined in a study of cytomegalovirus exposure and HLA in healthy donors. Study-level results: Based on reports, TCR beta sequences accurately predicted HLA-A and HLA-B alleles for most subjects.

All the people who gave samples were healthy bone marrow donors. This PCR relied on a set of 60 Vbeta primers and 13 Jbeta primers. The method was immunoSEQ multiplex PCR; TCRdb's version includes in-frame clones alone and lacks a portion of them. The sample comprises some 150,000 clones, roughly 80% of which are singletons, and 2.5% to 3.5% rests with the top ten. This clone came up a few times. Its cognate antigen is unknown. V dropped 2 bases and J dropped 0 bases, with 5 bases sitting between them. Germline-derived CDR1 and CDR2 are MNHEY and SVGAGI. This CDR3 has 14 residues. The receptor's source is a man in his forties in good health and CMV-seropositive. V gene TRBV6-5 combines with J gene TRBJ1-5, with D unclear. Source material: PBMCs. The DNA of the CDR3 is TGTGCCAGCAGTTACGGCGGTAGCAATCAGCCCCAGCATTTT. Residues: CASSYGGSNQPQHF.